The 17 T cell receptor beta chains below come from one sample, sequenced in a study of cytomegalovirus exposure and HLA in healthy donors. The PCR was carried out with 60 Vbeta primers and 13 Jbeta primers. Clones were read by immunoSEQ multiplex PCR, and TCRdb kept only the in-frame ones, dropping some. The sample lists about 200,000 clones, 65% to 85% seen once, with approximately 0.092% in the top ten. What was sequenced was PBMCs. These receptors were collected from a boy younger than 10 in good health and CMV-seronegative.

The CDR3 reads CSVGGRGGGYGYTF. CDR3 sequence (DNA): TGCAGCGTTGGAGGACGGGGAGGGGGCTATGGCTACACCTTC. The chain combines TRBV29-1 with TRBJ1-2; maybe TRBD1 (6 bases). This CDR3 region has 14 residues. Germline V CDR1 and CDR2: SQVTM, ANQGSEA. Trimming pared 4 bases from V and 4 bases from J, leaving 16 bases between.

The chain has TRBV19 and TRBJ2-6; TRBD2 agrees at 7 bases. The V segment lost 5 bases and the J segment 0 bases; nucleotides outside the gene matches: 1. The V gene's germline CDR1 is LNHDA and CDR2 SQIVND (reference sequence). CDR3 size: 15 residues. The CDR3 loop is CASSGGDSGANVLTF. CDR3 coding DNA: TGTGCCAGTAGTGGGGGGGACTCTGGGGCCAACGTCCTGACTTTC.

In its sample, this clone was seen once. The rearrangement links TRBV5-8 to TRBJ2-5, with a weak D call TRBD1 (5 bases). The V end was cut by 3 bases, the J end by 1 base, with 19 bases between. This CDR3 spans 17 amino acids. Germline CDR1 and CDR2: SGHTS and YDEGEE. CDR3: CASSSVKDTGRQETQYF. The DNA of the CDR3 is TGTGCCAGCAGCTCGGTGAAAGATACAGGACGCCAAGAGACCCAGTACTTC.

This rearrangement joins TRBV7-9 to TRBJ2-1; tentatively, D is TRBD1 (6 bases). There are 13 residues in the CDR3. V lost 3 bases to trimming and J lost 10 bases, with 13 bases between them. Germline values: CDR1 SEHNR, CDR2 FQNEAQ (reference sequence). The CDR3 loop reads CASSFRDRPEQFF. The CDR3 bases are TGTGCCAGCAGCTTTAGAGACAGGCCAGAGCAGTTCTTC.

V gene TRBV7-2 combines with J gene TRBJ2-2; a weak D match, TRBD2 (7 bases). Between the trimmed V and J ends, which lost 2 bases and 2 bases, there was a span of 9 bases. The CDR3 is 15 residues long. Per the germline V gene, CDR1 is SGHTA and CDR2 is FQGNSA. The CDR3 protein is CASSLRGANTGELFF. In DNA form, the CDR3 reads TGTGCCAGCAGCTTACGGGGGGCTAACACCGGGGAGCTGTTTTTT.

The CDR3 DNA reads as TGCGCCAGCAGCCAAGTTGGGGCAGGAGATGAAGCTTTCTTT. It encodes CASSQVGAGDEAFF. The J gene is TRBJ1-1, the V gene TRBV4-3, with TRBD1 as a possible D gene (5 bases). This CDR3 is built from 14 residues. Trimming shortened V by 1 base and J by 7 bases, and 13 bases separated the two germline ends. Germline V gene data show CDR1 as LGHNA and CDR2 as YSLEER.

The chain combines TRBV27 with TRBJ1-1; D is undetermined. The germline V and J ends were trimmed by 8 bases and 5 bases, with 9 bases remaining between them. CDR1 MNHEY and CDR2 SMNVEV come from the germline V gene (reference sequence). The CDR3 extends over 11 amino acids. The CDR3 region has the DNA TGTGCCAGCCGGGCGGGGACTGAAGCTTTCTTT. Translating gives CASRAGTEAFF.

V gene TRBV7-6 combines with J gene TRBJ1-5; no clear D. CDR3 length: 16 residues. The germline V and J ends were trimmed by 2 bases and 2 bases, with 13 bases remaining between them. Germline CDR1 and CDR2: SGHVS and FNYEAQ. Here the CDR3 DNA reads TGTGCCAGCAGCTTAAAACGCCGGAGGGGCAATCAGCCCCAGCATTTT. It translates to CASSLKRRRGNQPQHF.

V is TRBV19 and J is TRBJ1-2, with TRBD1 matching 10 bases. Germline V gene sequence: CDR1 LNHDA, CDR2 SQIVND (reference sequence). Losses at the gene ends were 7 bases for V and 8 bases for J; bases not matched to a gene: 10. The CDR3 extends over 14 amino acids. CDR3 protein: CASNQPGQGFGYTF. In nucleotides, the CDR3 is TGTGCCAGTAATCAGCCGGGACAGGGGTTCGGCTACACCTTC.

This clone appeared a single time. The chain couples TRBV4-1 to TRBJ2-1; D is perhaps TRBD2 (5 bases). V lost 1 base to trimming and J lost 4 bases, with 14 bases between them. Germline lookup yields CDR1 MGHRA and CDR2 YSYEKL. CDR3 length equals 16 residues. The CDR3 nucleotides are TGCGCCAGCAGCCAAGGGGCTAGGAGGATTTACAATGAGCAGTTCTTC. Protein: CASSQGARRIYNEQFF.

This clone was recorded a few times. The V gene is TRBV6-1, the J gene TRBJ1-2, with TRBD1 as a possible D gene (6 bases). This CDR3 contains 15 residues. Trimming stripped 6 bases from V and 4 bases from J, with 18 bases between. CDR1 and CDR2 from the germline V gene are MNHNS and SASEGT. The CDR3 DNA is TGTGCCAGCAGACTTAGCAGGGGCCCTTCCTATGGCTACACCTTC. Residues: CASRLSRGPSYGYTF.

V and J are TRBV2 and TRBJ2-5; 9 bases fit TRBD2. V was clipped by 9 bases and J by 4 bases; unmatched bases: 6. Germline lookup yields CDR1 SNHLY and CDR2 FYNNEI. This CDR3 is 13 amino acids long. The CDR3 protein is CASAGGVGETQYF. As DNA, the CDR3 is TGTGCCAGTGCGGGGGGGGTCGGAGAGACCCAGTACTTC. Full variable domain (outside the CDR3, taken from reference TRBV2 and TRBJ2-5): EPEVTQTPSHQVTQMGQEVILRCVPISNHLYFYWYRQILGQKVEFLVSFYNNEISEKSEIFDDQFSVERPDGSNFTLKIRSTKLEDSAMYFCASAGGVGETQYFGPGTRLLVL.

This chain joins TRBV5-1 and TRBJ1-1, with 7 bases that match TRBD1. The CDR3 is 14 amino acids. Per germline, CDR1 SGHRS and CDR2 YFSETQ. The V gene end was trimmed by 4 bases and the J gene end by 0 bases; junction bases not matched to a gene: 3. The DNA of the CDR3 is TGCGCCAGCAGCCCCGGGACAGTGAACACTGAAGCTTTCTTT. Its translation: CASSPGTVNTEAFF.

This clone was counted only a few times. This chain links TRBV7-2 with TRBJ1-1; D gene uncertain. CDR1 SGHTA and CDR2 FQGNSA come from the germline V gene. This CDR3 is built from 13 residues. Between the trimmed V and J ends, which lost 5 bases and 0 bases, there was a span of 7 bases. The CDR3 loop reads CASSPTVNTEAFF. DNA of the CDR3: TGTGCCAGCAGCCCTACAGTGAACACTGAAGCTTTCTTT.

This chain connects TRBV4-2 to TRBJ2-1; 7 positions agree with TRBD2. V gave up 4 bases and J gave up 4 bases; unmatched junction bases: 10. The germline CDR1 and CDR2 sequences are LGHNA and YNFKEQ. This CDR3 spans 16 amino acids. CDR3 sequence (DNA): TGTGCCAGCAGCCCCCCCCGGACTAGGGTATACAATGAGCAGTTCTTC. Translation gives CASSPPRTRVYNEQFF.

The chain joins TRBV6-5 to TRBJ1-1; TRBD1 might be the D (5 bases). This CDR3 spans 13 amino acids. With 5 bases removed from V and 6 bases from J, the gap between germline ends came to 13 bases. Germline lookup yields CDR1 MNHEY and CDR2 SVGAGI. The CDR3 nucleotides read TGTGCCAGCAGTGAGGTAGGGACTCCTGAAGCTTTCTTT. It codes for CASSEVGTPEAFF.

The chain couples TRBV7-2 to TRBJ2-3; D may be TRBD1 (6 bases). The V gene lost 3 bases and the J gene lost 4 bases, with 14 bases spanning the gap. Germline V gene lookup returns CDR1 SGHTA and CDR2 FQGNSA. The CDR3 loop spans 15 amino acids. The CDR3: CASSFDTGYSDTQYF. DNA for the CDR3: TGTGCCAGCAGCTTCGATACAGGGTATTCAGATACGCAGTATTTT.